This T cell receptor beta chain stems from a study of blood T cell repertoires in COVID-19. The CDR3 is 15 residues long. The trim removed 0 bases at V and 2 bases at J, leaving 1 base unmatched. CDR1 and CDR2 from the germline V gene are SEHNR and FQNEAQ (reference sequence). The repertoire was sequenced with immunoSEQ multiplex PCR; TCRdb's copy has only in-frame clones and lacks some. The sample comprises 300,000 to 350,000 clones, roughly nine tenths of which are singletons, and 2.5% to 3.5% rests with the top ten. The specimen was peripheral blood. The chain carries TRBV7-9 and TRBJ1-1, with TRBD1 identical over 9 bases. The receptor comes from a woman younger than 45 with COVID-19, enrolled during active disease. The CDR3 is CASSLATGGNTEAFF. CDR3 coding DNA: TGTGCCAGCAGCTTAGCGACAGGGGGAAACACTGAAGCTTTCTTT.